These 23 T cell receptor beta chains were all obtained from the same sample, sequenced in a study of T-cell reconstitution after alpha-beta-depleted transplantation in children. Unique molecular identifiers tagged the TCRbeta library. Each CDR3 protein gets one entry after TCRdb re-called the PCR reads with MiXCR. The repertoire holds roughly 300,000 distinct CDR3 sequences, with 10% to 13% as singletons. Sequencing was performed on PBMCs from the stem cell graft donor, taken from the stem cell graft. These receptors came from a human donor who donated a stem cell graft to a child with acute lymphoblastic leukemia.

This clonotype was observed many times. The chain joins TRBV7-8 to TRBJ2-7, with 7 nucleotides matching TRBD2. Losses at the gene ends were 5 bases for V and 4 bases for J; bases not matched to a gene: 14. Germline-derived CDR1 and CDR2 are SGHVS and FQNEAQ. The CDR3 is 16 amino acids. The CDR3 here is CASSALGGRAFYEQYF. In DNA, the CDR3 is TGTGCCAGCAGCGCCCTGGGAGGGAGGGCCTTTTACGAGCAGTACTTC.

The V and J genes are TRBV12-3 or TRBV12-4 and TRBJ2-2; 7 nucleotides match TRBD2. The CDR3 spans 16 residues. V was clipped by 7 bases and J by 3 bases; unmatched bases: 11. CDR3 DNA: TGTGCCAGCACCCCCAGTGGGGGGGGAGACACCGGGGAGCTGTTTTTT. Amino acid sequence: CASTPSGGGDTGELFF.

J is TRBJ2-3 and V is TRBV20-1; tentatively, D is TRBD2 (6 bases). The CDR3 sequence is 14 residues long. Trimming cost V 4 bases and J 6 bases, with 17 bases left between them. CDR1 is DFQATT, CDR2 SNEGSKA, per germline (reference sequence). CDR3 in amino acids: CSATSAGQPDTQYF. The CDR3, as DNA: TGCAGTGCTACTTCGGCGGGGCAACCGGATACGCAGTATTTT.

The chain is built from TRBV19 and TRBJ2-1; 11 bases are a match to TRBD2. V lost 6 bases and J lost 4; bases outside the gene matches: 8. The CDR3 has 16 residues. Germline loops: CDR1 LNHDA, CDR2 SQIVND (reference sequence). The CDR3 DNA reads TGTGCCAGTAGCAACCTGGGACTAGCGGATTACAATGAGCAGTTCTTC. Translation: CASSNLGLADYNEQFF.

The gene calls are TRBV4-1 and TRBJ2-2; D unclear. Trimming took 2 bases from V and 5 from J, leaving 6 bases between them. The CDR3 length is 13 residues. Germline V gives CDR1 MGHRA, CDR2 YSYEKL. DNA for the CDR3: TGCGCCAGCAGCCAACGTTATACCGGGGAGCTGTTTTTT. This codes for CASSQRYTGELFF.

The sample holds many counts of this clonotype. The genes are TRBV5-5 and TRBJ1-1; unclear D gene. The germline gives CDR1 SGHKS, CDR2 YYEKEE (reference sequence). Between the trimmed V and J ends, which lost 0 bases and 4 bases, there was a span of 13 bases. The CDR3 has 15 residues. Written as DNA, the CDR3 is TGTGCCAGCAGCTTGGAGGGAGGGAGGTCCACTGAAGCTTTCTTT. Protein sequence: CASSLEGGRSTEAFF.

This clonotype was recorded a few times. V usage is TRBV18 and J usage is TRBJ1-4; 9 bases are shared with TRBD1. CDR3 size: 16 residues. Germline V CDR1 and CDR2: KGHSH, LQKENI. V lost 0 bases, J lost 5 bases, and 4 bases stayed unmatched. This CDR3 reads CASSPPIGQGNEKLFF. The CDR3 bases are TGTGCCAGCTCACCACCGATCGGACAGGGGAATGAAAAACTGTTTTTT.

Only a few counts were recorded for this clonotype. The V gene is TRBV28, the J gene TRBJ2-7; 7 bases line up with TRBD2. The ends lost 7 bases at V and 2 bases at J; junction bases unmatched: 11. This CDR3 contains 15 residues. Looked up from germline, CDR1 is MDHEN and CDR2 is SYDVKM. CDR3 residues: CASKGGPEDPYEQYF. In nucleotides, the CDR3 is TGTGCCAGCAAGGGAGGGCCAGAGGACCCCTACGAGCAGTACTTC.

A few counts support this clonotype. The V gene is TRBV5-1, the J gene TRBJ2-2, with 13 bases that match TRBD2. V shed 3 bases, J shed 6 bases, and the junction held 5 bases outside the gene matches. This CDR3 contains 16 residues. The germline V gene has CDR1 SGHRS and CDR2 YFSETQ. CDR3: CASSSGLAGRSGELFF. The CDR3 DNA follows: TGCGCCAGCAGCTCGGGACTAGCGGGAAGGTCCGGGGAGCTGTTTTTT.

This clonotype was observed a handful of times. Written as DNA, the CDR3 is TGCGCCAGCAGCTTGGGGTCCGGGGAGAACGCGCCCTACGAGCAGTACTTC. Its protein product is CASSLGSGENAPYEQYF. The chain couples TRBV5-1 to TRBJ2-7; a weak D match, TRBD2 (5 bases). Per germline, CDR1 SGHRS and CDR2 YFSETQ. This CDR3 is built from 17 residues. Trimming took 0 bases from V and 2 from J, leaving 18 bases between them.

This clonotype was found many times. The rearrangement links TRBV28 to TRBJ2-2; tentatively, D is TRBD2 (6 bases). Deletions cut 5 bases from V and 5 bases from J, with 21 bases between. The CDR3 is 17 residues long. Germline values: CDR1 MDHEN, CDR2 SYDVKM. The CDR3 nucleotides are TGTGCCAGCAGTCTTGGGGGGATCACTCTTGGGACCGGGGAGCTGTTTTTT. Translated: CASSLGGITLGTGELFF.

The V gene is TRBV28, the J gene TRBJ2-5; D gene ambiguous. CDR1 and CDR2 (germline): MDHEN, SYDVKM. Trimming cost V 1 base and J 7 bases, with 13 bases left between them. The CDR3 spans 14 residues. CDR3 in amino acids: CASSLSDRYGTQYF. As DNA, the CDR3 is TGTGCCAGCAGTTTATCGGACCGATATGGGACCCAGTACTTC.

This clonotype was found many times. This chain joins TRBV29-1 and TRBJ2-1; D is uncertain. V lost 2 bases and J lost 5, with 7 bases in between. Germline assignment: CDR1 SQVTM and CDR2 ANQGSEA. The CDR3 is 12 residues long. The CDR3 protein is CSVEIEDNEQFF. As DNA, the CDR3 is TGCAGCGTTGAAATCGAGGACAATGAGCAGTTCTTC.

This clonotype was detected a few times. The rearrangement uses TRBV4-3 and TRBJ2-3; 7 bases are a match to TRBD1. V gave up 3 bases and J gave up 2 bases; unmatched junction bases: 2. The CDR3 extends over 14 amino acids. Germline V gives CDR1 LGHNA, CDR2 YSLEER. CDR3 protein: CASSHDRATDTQYF. CDR3 nucleotides: TGCGCCAGCAGCCATGACAGGGCCACAGATACGCAGTATTTT.

This clonotype was observed a few times. The chain combines TRBV20-1 with TRBJ2-3; D is undetermined. The CDR3 is 15 amino acids. CDR1 and CDR2 from the germline V gene are DFQATT and SNEGSKA (reference sequence). With 3 bases removed from V and 2 bases from J, the gap between germline ends came to 15 bases. CDR3: CSASQRPALTDTQYF. CDR3 nucleotides: TGCAGTGCTAGCCAACGCCCGGCCCTCACAGATACGCAGTATTTT.

This clonotype was seen a handful of times. This rearrangement joins TRBV20-1 to TRBJ2-7; 7 bases line up with TRBD2. CDR1 DFQATT and CDR2 SNEGSKA come from the germline V gene (reference sequence). The CDR3 length is 17 residues. V shed 1 base and J 2 bases; nucleotides not matched to a gene: 14. CDR3 amino acids: CSARVPLPTSDTYEQYF. DNA for the CDR3: TGCAGTGCTAGAGTCCCCCTCCCTACTAGCGATACCTACGAGCAGTACTTC.

This chain connects TRBV12-3 or TRBV12-4 to TRBJ2-7, with TRBD1 matching 8 bases. The CDR3 spans 13 residues. Trimming took 9 bases from V and 0 from J; bases not matched to a gene: 4. CDR3 sequence (DNA): TGTGCCAGTACAGGGGGGAGCTCCTACGAGCAGTACTTC. Encoded protein: CASTGGSSYEQYF.

This clonotype was recorded a few times. The V and J genes are TRBV7-2 and TRBJ2-7; D is undetermined. This CDR3 has 14 residues. The V end was cut by 1 base, the J end by 3 bases, with 10 bases between. Germline CDR1 and CDR2: SGHTA and FQGNSA. CDR3 nucleotide sequence: TGTGCCAGCAGCTTAGAGACTCCTTACTACGAGCAGTACTTC. Protein product: CASSLETPYYEQYF.

This clonotype was found a few times. The chain has TRBV7-6 and TRBJ2-7; perhaps TRBD2 as D (5 bases). The CDR3 consists of 14 residues. V was shortened by 0 bases and J by 5 bases, with 11 bases between the two germline ends. Germline V gene data show CDR1 as SGHVS and CDR2 as FNYEAQ. The CDR3 coding sequence is TGTGCCAGCAGCTTAGCGGGGAGTATCCACGAGCAGTACTTC. Amino acid sequence: CASSLAGSIHEQYF.

The CDR3 region has the DNA TGTGCCAGCAGCTTAAATTCAAAGGTCGGGGGGGAGACCCAGTACTTC. It translates to CASSLNSKVGGETQYF. V gene TRBV11-2 combines with J gene TRBJ2-5; 7 nucleotides match TRBD2. CDR1 and CDR2 (germline): SGHAT, FQNNGV. The CDR3 spans 16 residues. J was trimmed by 5 bases and V by 2 bases; bases with no gene match: 11. Full variable domain (missing parts from reference TRBV11-2 and TRBJ2-5): EAGVAQSPRYKIIEKRQSVAFWCNPISGHATLYWYQQILGQGPKLLIQFQNNGVVDDSQLPKDRFSAERLKGVDSTLKIQPAKLEDSAVYLCASSLNSKVGGETQYFGPGTRLLVL.

V is TRBV11-2 and J is TRBJ2-1; D might be TRBD2 (5 bases). The germline CDR1 and CDR2 sequences are SGHAT and FQNNGV. The CDR3 contains 18 residues. V lost 2 bases, J lost 4 bases, and 21 bases lay in between. The chain's CDR3 is CASSLRRGRRSFYNEQFF. The CDR3 DNA sequence: TGTGCCAGCAGCTTAAGACGAGGGCGGCGGAGTTTTTACAATGAGCAGTTCTTC.

The rearrangement joins TRBV9 to TRBJ2-1; no firm D call. V shed 2 bases and J shed 6 bases, with 12 bases lying between them. The CDR3 consists of 14 residues. Germline V lookup: CDR1 SGDLS, CDR2 YYNGEE. In DNA, the CDR3 is TGTGCCAGCAGCGTCCGAACTTTTACCAATGAGCAGTTCTTC. Translated: CASSVRTFTNEQFF.

In its sample, this clonotype was seen many times. J is TRBJ1-1 and V is TRBV7-2; 9 bases are a match to TRBD1. J was trimmed by 1 base and V by 4 bases; bases with no gene match: 1. The CDR3 has 14 residues. Germline lookup yields CDR1 SGHTA and CDR2 FQGNSA. The CDR3 region is CASSWTGENTEAFF. CDR3 nucleotide sequence: TGTGCCAGCAGCTGGACAGGGGAGAACACTGAAGCTTTCTTT.